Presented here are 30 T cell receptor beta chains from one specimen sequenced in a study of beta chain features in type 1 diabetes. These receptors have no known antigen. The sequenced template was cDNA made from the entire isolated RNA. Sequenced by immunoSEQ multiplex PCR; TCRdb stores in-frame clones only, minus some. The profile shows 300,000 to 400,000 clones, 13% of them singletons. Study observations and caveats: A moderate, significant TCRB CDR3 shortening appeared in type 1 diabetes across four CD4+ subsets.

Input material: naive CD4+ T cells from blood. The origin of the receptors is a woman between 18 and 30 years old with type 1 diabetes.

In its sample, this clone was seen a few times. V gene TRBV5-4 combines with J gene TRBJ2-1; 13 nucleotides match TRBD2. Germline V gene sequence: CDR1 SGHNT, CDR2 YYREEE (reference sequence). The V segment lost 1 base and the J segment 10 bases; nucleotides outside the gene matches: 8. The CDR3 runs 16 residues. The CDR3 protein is CASSLRGGLAGNEQFF. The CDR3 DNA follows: TGTGCCAGCAGCTTGCGGGGGGGACTAGCGGGAAACGAGCAGTTCTTC.

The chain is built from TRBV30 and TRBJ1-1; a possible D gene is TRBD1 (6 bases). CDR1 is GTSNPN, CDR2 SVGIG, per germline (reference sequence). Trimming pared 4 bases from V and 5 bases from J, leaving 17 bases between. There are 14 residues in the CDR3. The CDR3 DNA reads TGTGCCTGGAAGGGGGAGGGGGGAAAAACTGAAGCTTTCTTT. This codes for CAWKGEGGKTEAFF.

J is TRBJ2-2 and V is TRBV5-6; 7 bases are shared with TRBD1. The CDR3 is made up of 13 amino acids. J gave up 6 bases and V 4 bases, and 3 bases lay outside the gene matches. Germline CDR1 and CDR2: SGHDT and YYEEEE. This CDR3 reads CASSRTGSGELFF. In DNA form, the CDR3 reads TGTGCCAGCAGCCGGACAGGTTCCGGGGAGCTGTTTTTT.

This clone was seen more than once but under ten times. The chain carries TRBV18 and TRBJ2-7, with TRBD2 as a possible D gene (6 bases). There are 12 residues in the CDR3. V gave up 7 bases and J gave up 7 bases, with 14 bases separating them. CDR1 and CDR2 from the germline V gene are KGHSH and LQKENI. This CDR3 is CASWDLPGEQYF. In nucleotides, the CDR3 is TGTGCCAGCTGGGACTTGCCGGGGGAGCAGTACTTC.

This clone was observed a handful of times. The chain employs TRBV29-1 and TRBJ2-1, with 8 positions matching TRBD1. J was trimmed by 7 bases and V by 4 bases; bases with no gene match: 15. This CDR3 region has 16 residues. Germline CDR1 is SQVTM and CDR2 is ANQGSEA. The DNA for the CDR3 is TGCAGCGTTGGCGGACAGGGTGTTACTCGGAGGAATGAGCAGTTCTTC. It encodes CSVGGQGVTRRNEQFF.

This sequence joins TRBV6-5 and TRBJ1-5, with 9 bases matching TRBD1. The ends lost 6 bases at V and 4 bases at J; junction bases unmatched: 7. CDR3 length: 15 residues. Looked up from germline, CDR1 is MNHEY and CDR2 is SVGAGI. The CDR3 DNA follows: TGTGCCAGCAGCAACGGGGGACAGGGAAATCAGCCCCAGCATTTT. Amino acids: CASSNGGQGNQPQHF.

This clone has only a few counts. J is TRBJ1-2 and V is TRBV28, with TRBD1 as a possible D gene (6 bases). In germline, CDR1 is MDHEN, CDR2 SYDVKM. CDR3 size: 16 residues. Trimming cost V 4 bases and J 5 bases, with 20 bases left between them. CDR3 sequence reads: CASSSGQTTLIYGYTF. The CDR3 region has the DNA TGTGCCAGCAGTTCTGGACAGACCACGCTAATATATGGCTACACCTTC.

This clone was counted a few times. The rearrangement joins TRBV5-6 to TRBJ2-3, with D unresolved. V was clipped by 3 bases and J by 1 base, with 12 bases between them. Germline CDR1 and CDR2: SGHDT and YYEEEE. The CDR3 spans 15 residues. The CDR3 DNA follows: TGTGCCAGCAGCTACGATGTGGGCGGCACAGATACGCAGTATTTT. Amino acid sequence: CASSYDVGGTDTQYF.

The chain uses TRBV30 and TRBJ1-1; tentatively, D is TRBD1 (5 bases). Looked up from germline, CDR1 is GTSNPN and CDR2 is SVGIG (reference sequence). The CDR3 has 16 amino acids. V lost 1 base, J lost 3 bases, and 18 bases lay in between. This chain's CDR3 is CAWSGLAGRLHTEAFF. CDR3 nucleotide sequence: TGTGCCTGGAGTGGGTTGGCAGGGCGGTTGCACACTGAAGCTTTCTTT. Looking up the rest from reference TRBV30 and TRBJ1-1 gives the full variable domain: SQTIHQWPATLVQPVGSPLSLECTVEGTSNPNLYWYRQAAGRGLQLLFYSVGIGQISSEVPQNLSASRPQDRQFILSSKKLLLSDSGFYLCAWSGLAGRLHTEAFFGQGTRLTVV.

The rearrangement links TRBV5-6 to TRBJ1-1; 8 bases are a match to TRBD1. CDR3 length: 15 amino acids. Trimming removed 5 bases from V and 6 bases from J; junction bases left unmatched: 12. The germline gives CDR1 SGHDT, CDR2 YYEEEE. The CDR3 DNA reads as TGTGCCAGCAGTCAGACAGGGGAATCGTTGGCTGAAGCTTTCTTT. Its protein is CASSQTGESLAEAFF.

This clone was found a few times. The CDR3 bases are TGTGCCAGCAGCTTGGCCCTGGGGCCCCAAGAGACCCAGTACTTC. Translated: CASSLALGPQETQYF. J is TRBJ2-5 and V is TRBV7-6; D may be TRBD1 (5 bases). Germline V gene sequence: CDR1 SGHVS, CDR2 FNYEAQ. Trimming left V 3 bases short and J 1 base short, with 12 bases between. The CDR3 is 15 amino acids.

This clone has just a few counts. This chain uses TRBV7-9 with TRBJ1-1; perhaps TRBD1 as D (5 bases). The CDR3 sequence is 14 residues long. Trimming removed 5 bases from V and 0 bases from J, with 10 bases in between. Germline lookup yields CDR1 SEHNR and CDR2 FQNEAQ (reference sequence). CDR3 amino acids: CASSIYRLNTEAFF. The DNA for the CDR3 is TGTGCCAGCAGCATTTACAGGTTGAACACTGAAGCTTTCTTT.

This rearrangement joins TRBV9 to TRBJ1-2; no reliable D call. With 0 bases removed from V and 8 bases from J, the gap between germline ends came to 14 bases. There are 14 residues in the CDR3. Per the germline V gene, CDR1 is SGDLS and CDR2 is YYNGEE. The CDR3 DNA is TGTGCCAGCAGCGTAGTCCCGGGGATGGGCGGCTACACCTTC. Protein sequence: CASSVVPGMGGYTF.

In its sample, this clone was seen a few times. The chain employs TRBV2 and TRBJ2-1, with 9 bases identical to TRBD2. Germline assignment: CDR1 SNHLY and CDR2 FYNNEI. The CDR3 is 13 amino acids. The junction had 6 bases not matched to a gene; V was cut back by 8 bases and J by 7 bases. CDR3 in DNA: TGTGCCAGCCGGCGGCTAGCGGGGAATGAGCAGTTCTTC. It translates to CASRRLAGNEQFF.

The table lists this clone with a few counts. The CDR3 DNA reads TGTGCCAGCAGTTCCACAGGGGCCGAGCAGTACTTC. This codes for CASSSTGAEQYF. The V call is TRBV28, the J call TRBJ2-7; 7 nucleotides agree with TRBD1. The CDR3 totals 12 residues. In germline, CDR1 is MDHEN, CDR2 SYDVKM. Germline trimming cut 4 bases from V and 6 bases from J; bases unmatched to any gene: 3.

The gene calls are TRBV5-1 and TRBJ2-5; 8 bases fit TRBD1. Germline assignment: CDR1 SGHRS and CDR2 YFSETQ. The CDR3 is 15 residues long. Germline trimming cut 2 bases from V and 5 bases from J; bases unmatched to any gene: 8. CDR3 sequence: CASSFGYRGMETQYF. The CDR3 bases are TGCGCCAGCAGCTTTGGTTACAGGGGGATGGAGACCCAGTACTTC.

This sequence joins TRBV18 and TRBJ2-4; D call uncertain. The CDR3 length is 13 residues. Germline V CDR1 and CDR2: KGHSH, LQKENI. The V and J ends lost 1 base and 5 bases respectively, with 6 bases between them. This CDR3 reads CASSPRQENIQYF. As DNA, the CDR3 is TGTGCCAGCTCACCACGGCAAGAAAACATTCAGTACTTC.

CDR3 nucleotides: TGTGCCAGCAGCCGTACCCCCACTGACATGAACACTGAAGCTTTCTTT. Amino acid sequence: CASSRTPTDMNTEAFF. The gene calls are TRBV7-9 and TRBJ1-1; D is ambiguous. In germline, CDR1 is SEHNR, CDR2 FQNEAQ (reference sequence). Trimming took off 5 bases at V and 0 bases at J, with 16 bases between the two ends. This CDR3 region has 16 residues. Full variable domain (remainder filled in from reference TRBV7-9 and TRBJ1-1): DTGVSQNPRHKITKRGQNVTFRCDPISEHNRLYWYRQTLGQGPEFLTYFQNEAQLEKSRLLSDRFSAERPKGSFSTLEIQRTEQGDSAMYLCASSRTPTDMNTEAFFGQGTRLTVV.

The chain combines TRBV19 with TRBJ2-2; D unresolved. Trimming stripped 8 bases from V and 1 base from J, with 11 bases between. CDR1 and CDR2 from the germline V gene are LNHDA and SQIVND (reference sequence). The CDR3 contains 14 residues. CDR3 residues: CASHRQMNTGELFF. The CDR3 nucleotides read TGTGCCAGTCATCGTCAGATGAACACCGGGGAGCTGTTTTTT.

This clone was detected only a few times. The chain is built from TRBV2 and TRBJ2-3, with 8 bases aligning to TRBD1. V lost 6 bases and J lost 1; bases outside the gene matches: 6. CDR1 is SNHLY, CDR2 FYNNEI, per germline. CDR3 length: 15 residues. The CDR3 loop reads CASSPDRAGTDTQYF. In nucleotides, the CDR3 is TGTGCCAGCAGCCCGGACAGGGCCGGCACAGATACGCAGTATTTT.

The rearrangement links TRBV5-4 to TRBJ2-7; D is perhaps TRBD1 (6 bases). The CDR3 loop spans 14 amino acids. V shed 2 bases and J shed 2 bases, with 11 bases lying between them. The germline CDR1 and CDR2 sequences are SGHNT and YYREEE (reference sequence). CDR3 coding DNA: TGTGCCAGCAGCTTCCTGGACAGTACCTACGAGCAGTACTTC. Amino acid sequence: CASSFLDSTYEQYF.

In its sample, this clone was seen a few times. The CDR3 nucleotides read TGTGCCTGGAGTGACCCGGGGACAGGGGACGAGCAGTACTTC. This codes for CAWSDPGTGDEQYF. J is TRBJ2-7 and V is TRBV30; 10 bases align to TRBD1. CDR3 length: 14 residues. After removal of 1 base from V and 5 bases from J, the junction contained 5 bases not matched to a gene. Per germline, CDR1 GTSNPN and CDR2 SVGIG (reference sequence).

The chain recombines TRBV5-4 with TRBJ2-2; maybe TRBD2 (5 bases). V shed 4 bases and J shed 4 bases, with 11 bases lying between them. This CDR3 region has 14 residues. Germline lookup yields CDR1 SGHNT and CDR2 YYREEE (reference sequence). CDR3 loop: CASSNPGFTGELFF. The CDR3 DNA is TGTGCCAGCAGCAACCCGGGGTTCACCGGGGAGCTGTTTTTT.

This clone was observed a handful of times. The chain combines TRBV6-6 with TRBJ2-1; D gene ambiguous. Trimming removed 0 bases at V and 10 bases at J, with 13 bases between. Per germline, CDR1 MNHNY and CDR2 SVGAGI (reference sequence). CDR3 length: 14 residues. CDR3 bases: TGTGCCAGCAGTTACTCGCTAGATACGAGCGAGCAGTTCTTC. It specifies CASSYSLDTSEQFF.

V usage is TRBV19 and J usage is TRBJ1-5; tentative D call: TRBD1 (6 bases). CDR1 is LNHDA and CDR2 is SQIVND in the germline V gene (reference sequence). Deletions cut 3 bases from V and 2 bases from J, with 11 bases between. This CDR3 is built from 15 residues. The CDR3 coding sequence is TGTGCCAGTAGTATCTCTTGGACAGGCAATCAGCCCCAGCATTTT. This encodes CASSISWTGNQPQHF.

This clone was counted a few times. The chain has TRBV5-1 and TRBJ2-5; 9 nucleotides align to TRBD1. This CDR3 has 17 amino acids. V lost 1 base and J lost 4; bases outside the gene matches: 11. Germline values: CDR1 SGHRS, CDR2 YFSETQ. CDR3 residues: CASSLSPGTGLRETQYF. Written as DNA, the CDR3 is TGCGCCAGCAGCTTGTCTCCCGGGACAGGGTTGCGAGAGACCCAGTACTTC.

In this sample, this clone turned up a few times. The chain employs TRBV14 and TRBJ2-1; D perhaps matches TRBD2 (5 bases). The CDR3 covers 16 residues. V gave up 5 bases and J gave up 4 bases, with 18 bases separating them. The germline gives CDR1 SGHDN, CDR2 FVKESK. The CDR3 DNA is TGTGCCAGCAGCGCCCTCGGAGGATTTCTTTACAATGAGCAGTTCTTC. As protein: CASSALGGFLYNEQFF.

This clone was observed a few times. CDR3 protein: CASSETSGSVRDEQFF. The CDR3 nucleotides are TGTGCCAGCAGCGAAACGAGCGGGAGCGTGAGAGATGAGCAGTTCTTC. V usage is TRBV6-1 and J usage is TRBJ2-1, with TRBD2 identical over 8 bases. This CDR3 is built from 16 residues. Germline trimming cut 6 bases from V and 8 bases from J; bases unmatched to any gene: 15. Germline V gene data show CDR1 as MNHNS and CDR2 as SASEGT.

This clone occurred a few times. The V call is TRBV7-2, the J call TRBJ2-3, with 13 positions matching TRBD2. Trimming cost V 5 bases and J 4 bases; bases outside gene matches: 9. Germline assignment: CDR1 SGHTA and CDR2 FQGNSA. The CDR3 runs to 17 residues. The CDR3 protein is CASSTLTSGRAPDTQYF. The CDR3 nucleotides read TGTGCCAGCAGCACTCTCACTAGCGGGAGGGCCCCAGATACGCAGTATTTT.

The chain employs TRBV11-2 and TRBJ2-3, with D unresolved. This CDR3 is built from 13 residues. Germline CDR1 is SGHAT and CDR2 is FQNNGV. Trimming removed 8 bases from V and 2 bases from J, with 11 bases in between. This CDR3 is CASGSGPTDTQYF. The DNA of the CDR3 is TGTGCCAGCGGTAGTGGTCCCACAGATACGCAGTATTTT.